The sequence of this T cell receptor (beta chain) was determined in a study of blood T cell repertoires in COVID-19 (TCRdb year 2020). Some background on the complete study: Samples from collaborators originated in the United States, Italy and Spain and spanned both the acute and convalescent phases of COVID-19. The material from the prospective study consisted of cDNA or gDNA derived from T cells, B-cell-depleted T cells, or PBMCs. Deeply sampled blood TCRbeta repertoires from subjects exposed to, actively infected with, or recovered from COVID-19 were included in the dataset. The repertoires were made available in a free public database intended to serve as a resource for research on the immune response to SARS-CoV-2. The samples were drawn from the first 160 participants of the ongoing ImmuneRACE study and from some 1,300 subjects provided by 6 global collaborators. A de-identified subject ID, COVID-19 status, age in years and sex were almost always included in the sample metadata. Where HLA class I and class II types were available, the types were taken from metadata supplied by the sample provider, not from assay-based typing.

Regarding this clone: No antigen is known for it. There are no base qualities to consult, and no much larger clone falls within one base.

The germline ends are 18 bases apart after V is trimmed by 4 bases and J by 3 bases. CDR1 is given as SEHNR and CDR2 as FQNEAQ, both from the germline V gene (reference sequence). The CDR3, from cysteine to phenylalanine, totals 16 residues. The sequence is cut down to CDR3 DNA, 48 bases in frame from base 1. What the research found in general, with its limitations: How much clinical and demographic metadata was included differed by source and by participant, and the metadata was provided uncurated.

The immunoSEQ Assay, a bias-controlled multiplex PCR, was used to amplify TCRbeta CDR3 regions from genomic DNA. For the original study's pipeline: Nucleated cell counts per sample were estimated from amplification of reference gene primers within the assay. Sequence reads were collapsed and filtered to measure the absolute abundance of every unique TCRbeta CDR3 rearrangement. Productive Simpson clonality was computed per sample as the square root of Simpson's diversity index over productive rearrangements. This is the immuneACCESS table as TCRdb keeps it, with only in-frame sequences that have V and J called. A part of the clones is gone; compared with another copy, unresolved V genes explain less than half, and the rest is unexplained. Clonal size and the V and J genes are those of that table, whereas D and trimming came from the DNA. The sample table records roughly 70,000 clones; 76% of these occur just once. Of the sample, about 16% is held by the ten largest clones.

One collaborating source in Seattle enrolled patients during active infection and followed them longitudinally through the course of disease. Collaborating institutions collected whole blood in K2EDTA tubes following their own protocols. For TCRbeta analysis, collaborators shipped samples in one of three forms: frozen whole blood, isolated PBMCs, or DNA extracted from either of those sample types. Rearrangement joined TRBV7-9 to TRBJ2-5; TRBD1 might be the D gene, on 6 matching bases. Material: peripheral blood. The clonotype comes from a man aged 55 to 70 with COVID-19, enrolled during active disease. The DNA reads TGTGCCAGCAGCTCCCTCAGGGGAGTAGGGGAAGAGACCCAGTACTTC. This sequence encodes CASSSLRGVGEETQYF.